The 30 T cell receptor beta chains listed next were all sequenced from one sample in a study of blood T cells in healthy people across ages. A second roughly 7 to 12 cycle PCR used barcoded and J-beta primers. One entry per CDR3 protein results from TCRdb running MiXCR on the 5' RACE reads. The sample lists 850,000 to 950,000 distinct CDR3 sequences; 25% to 35% were seen once. The material sequenced was blood. All receptors derive from an elderly woman in good health.

The chain couples TRBV29-1 to TRBJ1-2; D is ambiguous. In germline, CDR1 is SQVTM, CDR2 ANQGSEA. This CDR3 region has 12 residues. Trimming left V 2 bases short and J 4 bases short, with 8 bases between. The CDR3 DNA reads TGCAGCGTTGAAAAACTGGTCTATGGCTACACCTTC. Its translation: CSVEKLVYGYTF.

Ten or more counts support this clonotype. The chain carries TRBV6-2 or TRBV6-3 and TRBJ1-2; D possibly corresponds to TRBD1 (5 bases). V dropped 9 bases and J dropped 4 bases, with 12 bases sitting between them. The CDR3 is 12 residues long. Germline loops: CDR1 MNHEY, CDR2 SVGEGT. CDR3 in amino acids: CARTGRGYGYTF. CDR3 in DNA: TGTGCCAGGACTGGGAGGGGCTATGGCTACACCTTC.

The chain employs TRBV7-8 and TRBJ2-1; no definite D call. V gave up 8 bases and J gave up 3 bases, with 20 bases separating them. CDR1 and CDR2 (germline): SGHVS, FQNEAQ. The CDR3 totals 16 residues. The CDR3 loop reads CASPRPGSTNYNEQFF. The CDR3 DNA follows: TGTGCCAGCCCTCGACCCGGATCCACGAACTACAATGAGCAGTTCTTC.

This chain connects TRBV25-1 to TRBJ2-7, with D hard to call. Trimming took off 6 bases at V and 0 bases at J, with 18 bases between the two ends. From germline, CDR1 is MGHDK and CDR2 SYGVNS. The CDR3 consists of 16 residues. CDR3 coding DNA: TGTGCCAGCAGCGCCTCTGACTGGGTAAGCTCCTACGAGCAGTACTTC. Translation: CASSASDWVSSYEQYF.

This clonotype has ten or more counts. V usage is TRBV5-1 and J usage is TRBJ2-1; 12 nucleotides agree with TRBD2. Germline CDR1 SGHRS, CDR2 YFSETQ. CDR3 length equals 16 residues. Germline trimming cut 0 bases from V and 9 bases from J; bases unmatched to any gene: 7. CDR3: CASSLALAGGRGEQFF. The CDR3 DNA is TGCGCCAGCAGCTTGGCCCTAGCGGGGGGGCGAGGTGAGCAGTTCTTC.

This clonotype was seen more than once but under ten times. This sequence may be a read error, since a much larger clone differs from it by one base. V is TRBV12-3 or TRBV12-4 and J is TRBJ1-4; D might be TRBD1 (6 bases). This CDR3 has 15 residues. In DNA, the CDR3 is TGTGCCAGCAGTTCCAACACAGGGTTGGGGGAAAAACGGTTTTTT. Amino acid sequence: CASSSNTGLGEKRFF.

The sample holds a few counts of this clonotype. At one end the junction does not follow the germline gene, possibly because of a read error. V gene TRBV28 combines with J gene TRBJ2-3; the D gene could be TRBD1 or TRBD2 (5 bases each). This CDR3 is built from 18 residues. CDR1 and CDR2 (germline): MDHEN, SYDVKM. CDR3 sequence reads: CASRMTPDPRRGTNTQYF. CDR3 coding DNA: TGTGCCAGCAGGATGACCCCGGACCCTCGTCGGGGCACAAATACGCAGTATTTT.

Note on this clonotype: One end of the junction varies from germline; a read error may be responsible. The chain has TRBV7-7 and TRBJ2-5; D not certain. The V gene's germline CDR1 is SSHAT and CDR2 FNYEAQ (reference sequence). The CDR3 is 13 amino acids. For the CDR3, the DNA is TGTGCTAGCAGCTTAGTTCAGTGGGAGACCCAGTACTTC. Translating it yields CASSLVQWETQYF. The variable domain in full, with the rest retrieved from reference TRBV7-7 and TRBJ2-5, is GAGVSQSPRYKVTKRGQDVTLRCDPISSHATLYWYQQALGQGPEFLTYFNYEAQPDKSGLPSDRFSAERPEGSISTLTIQRTEQRDSAMYRCASSLVQWETQYFGPGTRLLVL.

The rearrangement links TRBV7-9 to TRBJ2-7; 8 bases match TRBD1. The DNA end is more similar to TRBJ2-5, so the J call may be wrong. There are 15 residues in the CDR3. In germline, CDR1 is SEHNR, CDR2 FQNEAQ (reference sequence). This chain's CDR3 is CASSFTGGRQETQYF. CDR3 DNA sequence: TGTGCCAGCAGCTTCACAGGGGGAAGACAAGAGACCCAGTACTTC.

This rearrangement joins TRBV5-6 to TRBJ1-5, with 8 positions matching TRBD1. The V gene's germline CDR1 is SGHDT and CDR2 YYEEEE. The V segment lost 4 bases and the J segment 4 bases; nucleotides outside the gene matches: 7. This CDR3 contains 15 residues. The CDR3 region has the DNA TGTGCCAGCAGCGCGTGGACAGGGCATAATCAGCCCCAGCATTTT. The encoded protein is CASSAWTGHNQPQHF.

On this clonotype: One junction end does not reproduce the germline sequence, and a read error may be involved. The J gene is TRBJ2-2, the V gene TRBV7-2; 9 bases agree with TRBD1. Germline V gives CDR1 SGHTA, CDR2 FQGNSA. The CDR3 has 14 amino acids. Here the CDR3 reads CACSQQGATGELFF. CDR3 nucleotide sequence: TGTGCCTGCAGTCAACAGGGGGCGACCGGGGAGCTGTTTTTT.

The V and J genes are TRBV7-2 and TRBJ1-6; no definite D call. CDR1 is SGHTA, CDR2 FQGNSA, per germline. V was clipped by 4 bases and J by 7 bases, with 11 bases between them. CDR3 length: 14 residues. CDR3 sequence: CASSCAARNSPLHF. CDR3 nucleotide sequence: TGTGCCAGCAGCTGTGCGGCGAGGAATTCACCCCTCCACTTT.

The chain recombines TRBV3-1 with TRBJ1-3; D unclear. This CDR3 contains 15 residues. The germline V and J ends were trimmed by 0 bases and 5 bases, with 11 bases remaining between them. Germline lookup yields CDR1 LGHDT and CDR2 YNNKEL (reference sequence). CDR3 bases: TGTGCCAGCAGCCAAGAAGGAGCCATTAGAAACACCATATATTTT. This sequence encodes CASSQEGAIRNTIYF.

To note about this clonotype: A clone one base away is much larger, so this may be a read error. The rearrangement links TRBV3-1 to TRBJ2-1; TRBD2 might be the D (6 bases). The J call may be faulty, since TRBJ2-7 better matches the DNA end. CDR1 is LGHDT, CDR2 YNNKEL, per germline (reference sequence). CDR3 length equals 14 residues. The CDR3 region has the DNA TGTGCCAGCAGCCAAGCGGGACTGATCAATGAGCAGTACTTC. This encodes CASSQAGLINEQYF.

J is TRBJ1-6 and V is TRBV20-1, with no clear D. Germline V gene sequence: CDR1 DFQATT, CDR2 SNEGSKA (reference sequence). The length of the CDR3 is 14 residues. Trimming pared 0 bases from V and 8 bases from J, leaving 11 bases between. CDR3 in DNA: TGCAGTGCTAGAGATCGTGTGGGGTATTCACCCCTCCACTTT. Amino acids: CSARDRVGYSPLHF.

This clonotype was counted ten times or more. The J gene is TRBJ2-1, the V gene TRBV4-1; 13 nucleotides align to TRBD2. The J segment lost 7 bases and the V segment lost 4 bases, leaving 7 bases of the junction unmatched. This CDR3 spans 16 amino acids. Germline V gives CDR1 MGHRA, CDR2 YSYEKL. The CDR3 nucleotides read TGCGCCAGCAGCCCTCCAACTAGCGGGGGGGGAAATGAGCAGTTCTTC. This gives the protein CASSPPTSGGGNEQFF.

As concerns this clonotype: Likely a read error: the CDR3 ends without its conserved phenylalanine or tryptophan. The gene calls are TRBV3-1 and TRBJ2-2; D perhaps matches TRBD2 (5 bases). Germline values: CDR1 LGHDT, CDR2 YNNKEL (reference sequence). The CDR3 consists of 16 residues. Trimming removed 0 bases from V and 0 bases from J, with 8 bases in between. DNA for the CDR3: TGTGCCAGCAGCCAAGACGAACTAGCGAACACCGGGGAGCTGTTTTTG. Its translation: CASSQDELANTGELFL.

This clonotype came up many times. The chain has TRBV7-2 and TRBJ2-4; D is undetermined. The germline gives CDR1 SGHTA, CDR2 FQGNSA. Trimming stripped 8 bases from V and 8 bases from J, with 19 bases between. CDR3 length: 14 residues. CDR3 DNA sequence: TGTGCCAGCTCCAGTTGGACCTCGAGGTACATTCAGTACTTC. Translation: CASSSWTSRYIQYF.

This sequence joins TRBV7-2 and TRBJ2-7; D possibly corresponds to TRBD1 (8 bases). CDR1 is SGHTA, CDR2 FQGNSA, per germline. The V gene lost 5 bases and the J gene lost 4 bases, with 15 bases spanning the gap. CDR3 length: 14 residues. In DNA, the CDR3 is TGTGCCAGCAGCGCACAGGGGGGGGTTTACGAGCAGTACTTC. The encoded protein is CASSAQGGVYEQYF.

This sequence joins TRBV10-3 and TRBJ2-5; D is uncertain. CDR1 and CDR2 from the germline V gene are ENHRY and SYGVKD. CDR3 length equals 10 residues. V lost 7 bases and J 5 bases, leaving 5 bases between the germline ends. Here the CDR3 reads CAIIGETQYF. CDR3 DNA: TGTGCCATCATAGGGGAGACCCAGTACTTC.

This clonotype has just a few counts. The V call is TRBV20-1, the J call TRBJ1-2; D remains unclear. The CDR3 loop spans 11 amino acids. Germline CDR1 and CDR2: DFQATT and SNEGSKA (reference sequence). V was clipped by 6 bases and J by 8 bases, with 13 bases between them. The CDR3 DNA is TGCAGTGCCTACCGGACTGGCGGCTACACCTTC. Amino acids: CSAYRTGGYTF.

This clonotype showed up many times. The chain has TRBV10-1 and TRBJ2-3; no clear D gene. The CDR3 totals 16 residues. CDR1 and CDR2 (germline): WNHNN, SYGVQD (reference sequence). V was trimmed by 0 bases and J by 5 bases, leaving 15 bases between them. CDR3 residues: CASSESVFGLGDTQYF. CDR3 nucleotides: TGCGCCAGCAGTGAGTCTGTTTTCGGCCTCGGAGATACGCAGTATTTT.

About this clonotype: This could be a read error, since a much larger clone is one nucleotide away. V usage is TRBV7-9 and J usage is TRBJ1-5, with D maybe TRBD1 (5 bases). V lost 1 base and J 4 bases, leaving 14 bases between the germline ends. CDR3 length: 16 amino acids. The germline V gene has CDR1 SEHNR and CDR2 FQNEAQ (reference sequence). This chain's CDR3 is CASSLGPGRDNQPQHF. CDR3 nucleotide sequence: TGTGCCAGCAGCTTAGGACCCGGCAGGGATAATCAGCCCCAGCATTTT.

With respect to this clonotype: This may be a read error, as it is one base from a much larger clone. The J gene is TRBJ2-1, the V gene TRBV7-2; TRBD2 agrees at 12 bases. The end of the DNA aligns better with TRBJ2-7, so the J call may be wrong. The CDR3 consists of 14 residues. Germline values: CDR1 SGHTA, CDR2 FQGNSA. In DNA form, the CDR3 reads TGTGCCAGCTGCTCTAGCGGGGGGGCACATGAGCAGTACTTC. Encoded protein: CASCSSGGAHEQYF.

This clonotype turned up a few times. The chain links TRBV4-2 to TRBJ2-2, with 8 bases identical to TRBD2. J lost 3 bases, V lost 1 base, and 7 bases had no gene match. The germline gives CDR1 LGHNA, CDR2 YNFKEQ. The CDR3 is 17 residues long. As DNA, the CDR3 is TGTGCCAGCAGCCAAGTCACGACGGGGGGGTACACCGGGGAGCTGTTTTTT. This sequence encodes CASSQVTTGGYTGELFF.

Notes on this clonotype: Possible read error: a much larger clone is one base away. V and J are TRBV5-1 and TRBJ2-3; tentative D call: TRBD1 (5 bases). This CDR3 region has 14 residues. Germline V gene lookup returns CDR1 SGHRS and CDR2 YFSETQ. DNA for the CDR3: TGCGCCAACAGCTCGGGCAGGGTTCAAGATACGCAGTATTTT. It translates to CANSSGRVQDTQYF.

This clonotype was recorded a few times. V gene TRBV18 combines with J gene TRBJ1-1; D gene ambiguous. V lost 5 bases to trimming and J lost 5 bases, with 15 bases between them. Germline CDR1 and CDR2: KGHSH and LQKENI. CDR3 size: 14 residues. The CDR3 spells CASSTDLEGTEAFF. The CDR3 DNA is TGTGCCAGCTCAACGGATTTGGAGGGAACTGAAGCTTTCTTT.

This clonotype was seen more than once but under ten times. At one boundary the junction diverges from the germline segment, which might be a read error. The V gene is TRBV18, the J gene TRBJ2-1, with 8 nucleotides matching TRBD1. Germline V lookup: CDR1 KGHSH, CDR2 LQKENI. CDR3 length: 15 amino acids. The CDR3 here is CAGSPFRQGSNEQFF. Written as DNA, the CDR3 is TGTGCCGGCTCACCCTTTAGACAGGGGTCGAATGAGCAGTTCTTC.

As regards this clonotype: Germline is not matched at one junction end, which may reflect a read error. The chain employs TRBV6-5 and TRBJ2-2, with D maybe TRBD2 (6 bases). The V gene's germline CDR1 is MNHEY and CDR2 SVGAGI. The CDR3 is 15 amino acids. Here the CDR3 DNA reads TGTGCCAGCAGTTACCTAGGAGCGGGCACCGGGGAGCGGTTTTTT. It translates to CASSYLGAGTGERFF.

This chain joins TRBV7-9 and TRBJ1-1; no clear D. Between the trimmed V and J ends, which lost 7 bases and 7 bases, there was a span of 16 bases. This CDR3 is 13 amino acids long. In germline, CDR1 is SEHNR, CDR2 FQNEAQ (reference sequence). The CDR3: CASTYGYEGEAFF. CDR3 nucleotide sequence: TGTGCCAGCACCTACGGGTACGAGGGTGAAGCTTTCTTT.